Listed here is a single TCR beta chain. Its target is unknown. The sample originates from a study of cytotoxic CD8 clonotypes in ibrutinib-treated CLL. Whole-study context: There were about a dozen relapsed/refractory patients and about 14 treatment-naive patients, and roughly 18 were IGHV unmutated.

The repertoire was sequenced with immunoSEQ multiplex PCR; TCRdb's copy has only in-frame clones and lacks some. In the table there are over 150,000 clones, around 70% of which are singletons. Germline CDR1 SNHLY, CDR2 FYNNEI. The trim removed 2 bases at V and 2 bases at J, leaving 5 bases unmatched. This CDR3 is built from 15 residues. Overall study results and limits: Higher circulating CD8+ T-cell counts strongly accompanied higher baseline clonality, above age-matched healthy donors.

The sequence derives from a human donor with chronic lymphocytic leukemia. The chain links TRBV2 to TRBJ2-7, with 8 bases matching TRBD2. The sample was PBMCs, taken after 24 months of ibrutinib treatment. CDR3 sequence (DNA): TGTGCCAGCAGTGAATCAGCCGGGAGGGCCTACGAGCAGTACTTC. Protein product: CASSESAGRAYEQYF.